These 3 T cell receptor beta chains share one sample of origin, sequenced in a study of cytomegalovirus exposure and HLA in healthy donors. It was with 60 Vbeta and 13 Jbeta primers that the PCR ran. Sequencing was performed with immunoSEQ multiplex PCR; in TCRdb, only in-frame clones are kept and a portion is missing. Among fewer than 150,000 clones listed, about four fifths were seen once. Sequenced: PBMCs. Receptors originate from a young man in good health and CMV-seronegative.

The V gene is TRBV5-1, the J gene TRBJ2-7, with D perhaps TRBD2 (7 bases). The CDR3 sequence is 14 residues long. Trimming removed 4 bases from V and 1 base from J, with 12 bases in between. Looked up from germline, CDR1 is SGHRS and CDR2 is YFSETQ. CDR3 sequence: CASSLGGASYEQYF. The CDR3 DNA sequence: TGCGCCAGCAGCCTAGGGGGGGCTTCCTACGAGCAGTACTTC.

This rearrangement joins TRBV29-1 to TRBJ1-2; 9 nucleotides line up with TRBD1. CDR1 and CDR2 (germline): SQVTM, ANQGSEA. The CDR3 totals 14 residues. The V segment lost 7 bases and the J segment 4 bases; nucleotides outside the gene matches: 10. This chain's CDR3 is CSAGQGRTPYGYTF. The CDR3 DNA is TGCAGCGCTGGACAGGGGAGGACCCCCTATGGCTACACCTTC.

A few counts support this clone. The gene calls are TRBV11-2 and TRBJ1-1; D is unresolved. With 1 base removed from V and 10 bases from J, the gap between germline ends came to 7 bases. Germline lookup yields CDR1 SGHAT and CDR2 FQNNGV. This CDR3 spans 11 amino acids. CDR3 sequence (DNA): TGTGCCAGCAGCTTAGGGCTGGCAGCTTTCTTT. Translation gives CASSLGLAAFF.